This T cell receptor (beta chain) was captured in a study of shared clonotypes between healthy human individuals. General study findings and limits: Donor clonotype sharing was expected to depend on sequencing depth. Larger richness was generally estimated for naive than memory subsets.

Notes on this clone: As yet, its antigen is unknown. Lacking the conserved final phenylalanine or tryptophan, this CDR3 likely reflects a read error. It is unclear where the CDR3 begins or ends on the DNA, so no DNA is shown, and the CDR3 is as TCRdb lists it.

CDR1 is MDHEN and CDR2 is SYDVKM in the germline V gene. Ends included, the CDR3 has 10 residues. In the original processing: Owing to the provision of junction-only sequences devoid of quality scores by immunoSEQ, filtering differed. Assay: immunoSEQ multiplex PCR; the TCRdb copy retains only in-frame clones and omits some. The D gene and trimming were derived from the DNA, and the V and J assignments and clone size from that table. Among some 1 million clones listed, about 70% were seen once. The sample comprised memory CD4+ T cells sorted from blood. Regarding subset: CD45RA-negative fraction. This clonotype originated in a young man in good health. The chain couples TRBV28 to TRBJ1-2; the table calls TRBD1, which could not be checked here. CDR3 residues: CASSPGQGAL.